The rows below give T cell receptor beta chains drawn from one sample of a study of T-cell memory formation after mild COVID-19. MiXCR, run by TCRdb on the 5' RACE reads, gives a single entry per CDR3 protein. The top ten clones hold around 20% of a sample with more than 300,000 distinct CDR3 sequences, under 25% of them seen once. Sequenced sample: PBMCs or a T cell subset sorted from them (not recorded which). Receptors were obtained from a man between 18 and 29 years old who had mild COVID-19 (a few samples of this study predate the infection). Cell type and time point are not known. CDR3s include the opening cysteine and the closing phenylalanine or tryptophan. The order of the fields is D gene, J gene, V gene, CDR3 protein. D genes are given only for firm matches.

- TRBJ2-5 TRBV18 CASSPTRGDEETQYF
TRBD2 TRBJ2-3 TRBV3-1 CASSPAGLGTDTQYF
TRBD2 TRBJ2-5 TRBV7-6 CASSPRWASGGALSQNLQETQYF
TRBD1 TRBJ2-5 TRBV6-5 CASSYATGGETQYF
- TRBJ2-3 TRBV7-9 CASSLGVRQSTDTQYF
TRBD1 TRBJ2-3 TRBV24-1 CATSDTQGARDTQYF
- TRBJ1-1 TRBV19 CASGTKKVSEAFF
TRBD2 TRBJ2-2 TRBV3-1 CASSPRTSGTGELFF
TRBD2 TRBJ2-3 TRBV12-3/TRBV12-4 CASSQETSATDTQYF
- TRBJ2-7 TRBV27 CSSSPGPNYEQYF
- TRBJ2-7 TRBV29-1 CSVVLTGTFQGGEQYF
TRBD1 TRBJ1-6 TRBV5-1 CASSDRADRDGALHF